Below, 13 T cell receptor beta chains from the same sample are listed, as sequenced in a study of blood T cell repertoires in COVID-19. Assay used: immunoSEQ multiplex PCR; TCRdb lists only in-frame clones, some missing. The data show around 100,000 clones, with roughly 85% seen just once and 5.5% held by the top ten. Sequencing was done on a sample of peripheral blood. The receptors stem from a woman aged 55 to 70 with COVID-19, enrolled during active disease.

This sequence joins TRBV6-2 or TRBV6-3 and TRBJ2-3, with 9 bases lining up with TRBD2. The CDR3 has 15 residues. Germline V gives CDR1 MNHEY, CDR2 SVGEGT. With V trimmed by 2 bases and J by 4 bases, 4 bases remained unmatched. Here the CDR3 reads CASSYASGVADTQYF. For the CDR3, the DNA is TGTGCCAGCAGTTACGCTAGCGGGGTCGCAGATACGCAGTATTTT.

The count of this clone is one. This chain uses TRBV10-1 with TRBJ1-1, with TRBD1 as a possible D gene (6 bases). Germline V lookup: CDR1 WNHNN, CDR2 SYGVQD (reference sequence). The CDR3 is made up of 13 amino acids. V was trimmed by 5 bases and J by 12 bases, leaving 19 bases between them. The CDR3, as DNA: TGCGCCAGCAGTCCTGATTATGGACAGCCGACTTTCTTT. As protein: CASSPDYGQPTFF.

The genes are TRBV28 and TRBJ1-1; 9 nucleotides agree with TRBD1. Germline V gene sequence: CDR1 MDHEN, CDR2 SYDVKM. V was pared by 6 bases and J by 5 bases, with 10 bases of the junction left unmatched. The CDR3 loop spans 15 amino acids. CDR3 in amino acids: CASRLQQGALTEAFF. CDR3 sequence (DNA): TGTGCCAGCAGACTACAACAGGGGGCGCTAACTGAAGCTTTCTTT.

The rearrangement uses TRBV19 and TRBJ1-2, with 10 bases aligning to TRBD1. V gave up 5 bases and J gave up 0 bases; unmatched junction bases: 3. From germline, CDR1 is LNHDA and CDR2 SQIVND (reference sequence). The CDR3 loop spans 15 amino acids. CDR3 in DNA: TGTGCCAGTAGTTGGGGGACAGGGGCTAACTATGGCTACACCTTC. It encodes CASSWGTGANYGYTF.

The chain employs TRBV11-3 and TRBJ2-1, with 7 bases identical to TRBD1. V was clipped by 5 bases and J by 4 bases; unmatched bases: 14. The CDR3 sequence is 17 residues long. Looked up from germline, CDR1 is SGHNT and CDR2 is YENEEA. CDR3 protein: CASSQGDRPESYNEQFF. Written as DNA, the CDR3 is TGTGCCAGCAGCCAAGGGGACAGACCAGAGAGTTACAATGAGCAGTTCTTC.

The genes are TRBV5-4 and TRBJ2-7, with D possibly TRBD1 on 6 matching bases. The CDR3 extends over 16 amino acids. V lost 6 bases and J 6 bases, leaving 25 bases between the germline ends. Germline V gene lookup returns CDR1 SGHNT and CDR2 YYREEE (reference sequence). In DNA, the CDR3 is TGTGCCAGCACCCGATCGTCCGGACAGATCCTTCTCGAGCAGTACTTC. It is translated as CASTRSSGQILLEQYF.

This rearrangement joins TRBV4-3 to TRBJ2-5, with TRBD2 identical over 9 bases. The CDR3 is made up of 17 amino acids. CDR1 and CDR2 (germline): LGHNA, YSLEER. The V segment lost 1 base and the J segment 4 bases; nucleotides outside the gene matches: 10. The CDR3: CASSQAGFTRGGETQYF. The CDR3 nucleotides are TGCGCCAGCAGCCAAGCCGGGTTTACGCGGGGGGGAGAGACCCAGTACTTC.

In its sample, this clone was seen once. The chain couples TRBV7-8 to TRBJ2-7; 11 nucleotides align to TRBD1. Germline-derived CDR1 and CDR2 are SGHVS and FQNEAQ. The CDR3 spans 16 residues. Trimming cost V 0 bases and J 2 bases; bases outside gene matches: 3. The CDR3 DNA reads TGTGCCAGCAGCTTAGCCCCGGGACAGGGGGCCTACGAGCAGTACTTC. Its protein product is CASSLAPGQGAYEQYF. Using reference TRBV7-8 and TRBJ2-7 for the parts outside the CDR3, the full variable domain is GAGVSQSPRYKVAKRGQDVALRCDPISGHVSLFWYQQALGQGPEFLTYFQNEAQLDKSGLPSDRFFAERPEGSVSTLKIQRTQQEDSAVYLCASSLAPGQGAYEQYFGPGTRLTVT.

This rearrangement joins TRBV5-1 to TRBJ1-2; 9 bases are a match to TRBD1. Trimming removed 4 bases from V and 8 bases from J; junction bases left unmatched: 18. The CDR3 totals 17 residues. Germline assignment: CDR1 SGHRS and CDR2 YFSETQ. CDR3 sequence reads: CASSLRAGTGGEEGYTF. Here the CDR3 DNA reads TGCGCCAGCAGCCTCCGGGCGGGCACAGGGGGCGAGGAAGGCTACACCTTC.

This sequence joins TRBV5-4 and TRBJ1-4, with unresolved D. CDR1 is SGHNT, CDR2 YYREEE, per germline (reference sequence). This CDR3 comprises 13 residues. V lost 4 bases to trimming and J lost 5 bases, with 9 bases between them. Written as DNA, the CDR3 is TGTGCCAGCAGCCTCCGAGGGAATGAAAAACTGTTTTTT. It is translated as CASSLRGNEKLFF.

This clone was recorded once. V gene TRBV6-5 combines with J gene TRBJ1-1; D might be TRBD1 (6 bases). This CDR3 spans 13 amino acids. Per germline, CDR1 MNHEY and CDR2 SVGAGI. Trimming removed 5 bases at V and 0 bases at J, with 7 bases between. The CDR3 is CASSQGLNTEAFF. Written as DNA, the CDR3 is TGTGCCAGCAGTCAGGGGCTGAACACTGAAGCTTTCTTT.

This chain uses TRBV18 with TRBJ2-3; 13 positions agree with TRBD2. Trimming took 4 bases from V and 2 from J; bases not matched to a gene: 12. The CDR3 is made up of 19 amino acids. Germline values: CDR1 KGHSH, CDR2 LQKENI. The CDR3 DNA sequence: TGTGCCAGCTCACGAGATAGAATGGGACTAGCGGGGCACACAGATACGCAGTATTTT. Its protein product is CASSRDRMGLAGHTDTQYF.

The DNA of the CDR3 is TGCAGCGCCCCAAGGGAGGGTTTGAACACTGAAGCTTTCTTT. Translating it yields CSAPREGLNTEAFF. The chain joins TRBV29-1 to TRBJ1-1; no firm D call. This CDR3 is built from 14 residues. With 7 bases removed from V and 0 bases from J, the gap between germline ends came to 15 bases. The germline gives CDR1 SQVTM, CDR2 ANQGSEA.